This T cell receptor (beta chain) is from a study of T cells in Graves' hyperthyroidism and ophthalmopathy. In the study overall: Initial diagnosis, before any treatment, was when peripheral blood was collected. Whole-study results and caveats: In the analysis, a 13 V-J model separated ophthalmopathy from stable hyperthyroidism. In blood, most of the thyroid clonotypes expanded above 0.001 were also present.

Details on this clonotype: Its antigen is unidentified.

Researchers took RNA transcripts and amplified the TCR beta CDR3 regions from them. First-round RT-PCR of the TCR CDR3 relied on the HTBI primer set. TCRdb ran MiXCR on the multiplex PCR reads and lists one entry per CDR3 protein. Among hundreds of thousands of distinct CDR3 sequences, about 15% were seen once, and the ten largest hold more than 4.5%. Each patient was aged 18 to 65 and had newly diagnosed hyperthyroidism of under 2 months' duration. The receptor was derived from a woman younger than 45 with Graves' hyperthyroidism that later progressed to Graves' ophthalmopathy. The material sequenced was blood.

CDR3: CASSLARGQFNEQFF. The CDR3 DNA follows: TGCGCCAGCAGCTTGGCCAGGGGACAGTTCAATGAGCAGTTCTTC. V and J are TRBV5-1 and TRBJ2-1; 7 nucleotides line up with TRBD1. Trimming cost V 0 bases and J 6 bases; bases outside gene matches: 6. Germline CDR1 is SGHRS and CDR2 is YFSETQ. This CDR3 contains 15 residues.